This T cell receptor (beta chain) is drawn from a study of beta chain features in type 1 diabetes. Study summary: Sorted cells examined across all samples numbered around 110,000,000. General study results and limits: Diminished insertions and augmented deletions at VDJ junctions characterized type 1 diabetes patients.

Every bit of the isolated RNA underwent reverse transcription, so sequencing read expressed TCRB transcripts. Sequencing was performed with immunoSEQ multiplex PCR; in TCRdb, only in-frame clones are kept and a portion is missing. Among more than 300,000 clones listed, about 15% were seen once. Sampling consisted of one heparinised blood draw per donor, averaging around 120 mL. This clone was detected only a few times. The antigen is undetermined. The CDR3 spans 15 residues. V was cut by 4 bases and J by 2 bases, with 12 bases left in between. Germline V gene data show CDR1 as SNHLY and CDR2 as FYNNEI.

The specimen sequenced was naive CD4+ T cells from blood. V and J are TRBV2 and TRBJ1-5, with D unresolved. The sequence was collected from a woman younger than 30 in good health. The CDR3 loop is CASSGGFWGNQPQHF. The DNA of the CDR3 is TGTGCCAGCAGTGGAGGATTCTGGGGCAATCAGCCCCAGCATTTT.